The entry below gives a single T cell receptor (beta chain) sequence along with its context. Its antigen is unidentified. Germline CDR1 SGHRS, CDR2 YFSETQ. The length of the CDR3 is 13 residues. Trimming removed 0 bases from V and 8 bases from J, with 9 bases in between. The sample belongs to a study of post-analysis software for immune sequencing data. Whole-study context: Relapsing-remitting, secondary progressive and progressive-relapsing multiple sclerosis courses were included. The study, taken as a whole, reports: Diversity measured as normalized Chao1 was significantly lower in multiple sclerosis patients than in controls. Strong co-clustering by F measure was evident for samples that had been prepared in the same batch. Among a handful of TRBV segments more frequent in patients than controls were TRBV5-6, TRBV5-1 and TRBV20-1.

Unique-molecular-identifier-tagged TCR beta cDNA libraries were used. Each batch of about 1 to 11 million T cells produced some 450,000 cDNA molecules. Each CDR3 protein gets one entry after TCRdb re-called the PCR reads with MiXCR. Here the sample spans 740,000 or so distinct CDR3 sequences, under 70% being singletons. The rearrangement joins TRBV5-1 to TRBJ2-1; D gene ambiguous. This clonotype was obtained from a girl under 18 with multiple sclerosis. Sequencing was done on a sample of blood. The CDR3 DNA follows: TGCGCCAGCAGCTTGGGCTTTGAGGATGAGCAGTTCTTC. It codes for CASSLGFEDEQFF.